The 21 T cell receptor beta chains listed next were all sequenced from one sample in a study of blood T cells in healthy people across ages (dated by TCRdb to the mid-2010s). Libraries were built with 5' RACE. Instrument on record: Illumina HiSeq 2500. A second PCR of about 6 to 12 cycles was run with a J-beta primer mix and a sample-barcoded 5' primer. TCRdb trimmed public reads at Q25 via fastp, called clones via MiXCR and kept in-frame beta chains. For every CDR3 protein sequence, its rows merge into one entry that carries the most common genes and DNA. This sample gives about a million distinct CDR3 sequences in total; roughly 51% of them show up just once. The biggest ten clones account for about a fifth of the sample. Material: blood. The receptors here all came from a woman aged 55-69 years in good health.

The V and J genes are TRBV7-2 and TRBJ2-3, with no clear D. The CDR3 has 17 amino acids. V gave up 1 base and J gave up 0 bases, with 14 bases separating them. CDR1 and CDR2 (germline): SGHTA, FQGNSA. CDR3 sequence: CASSLDGLAASTDTQYF. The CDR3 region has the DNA TGTGCCAGCAGCTTAGACGGGTTAGCAGCTAGCACAGATACGCAGTATTTT.

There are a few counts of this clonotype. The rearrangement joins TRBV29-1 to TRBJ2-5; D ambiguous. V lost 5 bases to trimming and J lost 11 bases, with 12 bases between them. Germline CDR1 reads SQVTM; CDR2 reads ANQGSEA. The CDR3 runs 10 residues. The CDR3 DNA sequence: TGCAGCGTTTCCCCCAATGAGCAGTACTTC. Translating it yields CSVSPNEQYF.

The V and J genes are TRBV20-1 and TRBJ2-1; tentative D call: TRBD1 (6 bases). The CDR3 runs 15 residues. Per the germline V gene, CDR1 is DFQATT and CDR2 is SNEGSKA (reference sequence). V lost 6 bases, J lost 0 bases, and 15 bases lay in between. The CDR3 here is CSAEPGQTSYNEQFF. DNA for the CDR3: TGCAGTGCAGAACCGGGACAAACCTCCTACAATGAGCAGTTCTTC.

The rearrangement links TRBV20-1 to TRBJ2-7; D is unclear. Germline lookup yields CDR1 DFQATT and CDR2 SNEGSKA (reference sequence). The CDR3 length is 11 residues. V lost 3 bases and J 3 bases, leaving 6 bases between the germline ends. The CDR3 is CSASAFYEQYF. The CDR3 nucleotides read TGCAGTGCTAGCGCCTTCTACGAGCAGTACTTC.

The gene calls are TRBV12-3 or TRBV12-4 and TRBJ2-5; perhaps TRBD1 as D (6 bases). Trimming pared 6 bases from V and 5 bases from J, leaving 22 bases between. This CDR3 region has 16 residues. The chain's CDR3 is CASRTRWGPAGETQYF. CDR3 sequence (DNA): TGTGCCAGCAGGACCCGCTGGGGGCCGGCTGGGGAGACCCAGTACTTC.

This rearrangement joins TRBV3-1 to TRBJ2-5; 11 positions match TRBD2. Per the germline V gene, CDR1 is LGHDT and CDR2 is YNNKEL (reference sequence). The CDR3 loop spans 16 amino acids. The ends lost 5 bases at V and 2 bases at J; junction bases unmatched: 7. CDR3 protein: CASSDLAGGRQETQYF. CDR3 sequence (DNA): TGTGCCAGCAGCGATCTAGCGGGAGGCCGTCAAGAGACCCAGTACTTC.

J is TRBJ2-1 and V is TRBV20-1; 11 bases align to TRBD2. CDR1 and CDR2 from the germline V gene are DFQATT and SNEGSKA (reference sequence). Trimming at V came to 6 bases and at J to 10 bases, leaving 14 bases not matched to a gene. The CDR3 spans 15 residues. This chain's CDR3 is CSADGRLAGRNEQFF. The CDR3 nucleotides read TGCAGTGCCGACGGGAGACTAGCGGGAAGGAACGAGCAGTTCTTC.

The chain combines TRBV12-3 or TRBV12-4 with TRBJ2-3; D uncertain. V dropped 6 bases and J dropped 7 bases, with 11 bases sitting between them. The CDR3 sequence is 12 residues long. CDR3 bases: TGTGCCAGCAGATTGTCCGAACATACGCAGTATTTT. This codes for CASRLSEHTQYF.

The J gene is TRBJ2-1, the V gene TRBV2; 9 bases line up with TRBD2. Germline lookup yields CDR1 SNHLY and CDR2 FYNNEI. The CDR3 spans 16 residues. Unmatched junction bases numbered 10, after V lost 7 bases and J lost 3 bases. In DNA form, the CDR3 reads TGTGCCAGCAAGGGGGATCTAGCGGGGATCTACAATGAGCAGTTCTTC. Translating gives CASKGDLAGIYNEQFF.

For the CDR3, the DNA is TGTGCCAGCAGCGAAGGACTAGCGGGGGACCAAGAGACCCAGTACTTC. Protein: CASSEGLAGDQETQYF. This chain joins TRBV5-5 and TRBJ2-7; 13 nucleotides line up with TRBD2. The J call is in doubt because the DNA end fits TRBJ2-5 better. Germline V gene data show CDR1 as SGHKS and CDR2 as YYEKEE (reference sequence). The CDR3 has 16 residues.

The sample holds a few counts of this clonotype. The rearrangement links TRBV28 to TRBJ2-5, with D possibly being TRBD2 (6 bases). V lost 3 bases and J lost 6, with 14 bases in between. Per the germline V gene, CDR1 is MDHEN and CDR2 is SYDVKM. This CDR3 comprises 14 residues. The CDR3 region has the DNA TGTGCCAGCAGTTTTCGTGGAGGGTTGAAGACCCAGTACTTC. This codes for CASSFRGGLKTQYF.

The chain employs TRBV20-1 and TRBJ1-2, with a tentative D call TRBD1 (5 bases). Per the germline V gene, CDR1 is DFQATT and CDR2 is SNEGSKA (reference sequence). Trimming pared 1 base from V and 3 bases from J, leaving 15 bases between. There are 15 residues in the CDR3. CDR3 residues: CSARGAGQGDYGYTF. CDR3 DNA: TGCAGTGCTAGAGGAGCAGGACAAGGAGACTATGGCTACACCTTC.

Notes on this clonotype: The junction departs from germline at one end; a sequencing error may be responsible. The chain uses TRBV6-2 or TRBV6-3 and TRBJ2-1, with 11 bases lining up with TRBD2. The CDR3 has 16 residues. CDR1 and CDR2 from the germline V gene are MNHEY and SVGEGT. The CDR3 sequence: CARSSETTGTSGEQFF. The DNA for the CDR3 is TGTGCCCGCAGTTCAGAAACGACCGGGACTAGCGGTGAGCAGTTCTTC.

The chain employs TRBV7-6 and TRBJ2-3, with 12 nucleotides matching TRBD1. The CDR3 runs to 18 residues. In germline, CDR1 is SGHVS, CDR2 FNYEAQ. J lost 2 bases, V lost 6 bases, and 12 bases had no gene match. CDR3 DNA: TGTGCCAGCAGACGAAGACCGGGACAGGGGGCCGACACAGATACGCAGTATTTT. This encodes CASRRRPGQGADTDTQYF. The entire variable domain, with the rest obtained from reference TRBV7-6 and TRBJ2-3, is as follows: GAGVSQSPRYKVTKRGQDVALRCDPISGHVSLYWYRQALGQGPEFLTYFNYEAQQDKSGLPNDRFSAERPEGSISTLTIQRTEQRDSAMYRCASRRRPGQGADTDTQYFGPGTRLTVL.

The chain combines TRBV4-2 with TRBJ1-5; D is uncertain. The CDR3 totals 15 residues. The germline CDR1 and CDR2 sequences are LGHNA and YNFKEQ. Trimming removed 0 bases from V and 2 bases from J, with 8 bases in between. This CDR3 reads CASSQDGQGNQPQHF. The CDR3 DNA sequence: TGTGCCAGCAGCCAAGACGGGCAGGGCAATCAGCCCCAGCATTTT.

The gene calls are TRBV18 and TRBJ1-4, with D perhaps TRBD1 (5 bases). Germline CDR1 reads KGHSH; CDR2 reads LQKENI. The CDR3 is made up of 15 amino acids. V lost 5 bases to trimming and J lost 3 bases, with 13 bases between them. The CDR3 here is CASSGPGGPNEKLFF. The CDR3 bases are TGTGCCAGCTCAGGACCCGGGGGTCCTAATGAAAAACTGTTTTTT.

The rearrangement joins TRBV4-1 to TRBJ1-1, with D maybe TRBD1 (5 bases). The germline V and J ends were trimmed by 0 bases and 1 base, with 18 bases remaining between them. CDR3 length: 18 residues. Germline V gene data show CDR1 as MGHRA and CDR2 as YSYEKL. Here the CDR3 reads CASSQDWQGPLGNTEAFF. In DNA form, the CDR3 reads TGCGCCAGCAGCCAAGATTGGCAGGGACCTCTTGGGAACACTGAAGCTTTCTTT.

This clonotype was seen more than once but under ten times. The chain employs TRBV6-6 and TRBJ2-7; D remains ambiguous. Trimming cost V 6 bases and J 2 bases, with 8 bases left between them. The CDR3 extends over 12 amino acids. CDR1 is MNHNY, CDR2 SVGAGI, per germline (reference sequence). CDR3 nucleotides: TGTGCCAGCAGGGGATCAACCTACGAGCAGTACTTC. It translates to CASRGSTYEQYF.

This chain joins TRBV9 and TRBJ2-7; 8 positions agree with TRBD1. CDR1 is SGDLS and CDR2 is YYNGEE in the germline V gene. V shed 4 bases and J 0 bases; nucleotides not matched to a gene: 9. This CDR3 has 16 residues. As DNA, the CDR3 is TGTGCCAGCAGCCCCACCCGACAGGGGAGCTCCTACGAGCAGTACTTC. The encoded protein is CASSPTRQGSSYEQYF. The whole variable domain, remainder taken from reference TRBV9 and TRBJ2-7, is DSGVTQTPKHLITATGQRVTLRCSPRSGDLSVYWYQQSLDQGLQFLIQYYNGEERAKGNILERFSAQQFPDLHSELNLSSLELGDSALYFCASSPTRQGSSYEQYFGPGTRLTVT.

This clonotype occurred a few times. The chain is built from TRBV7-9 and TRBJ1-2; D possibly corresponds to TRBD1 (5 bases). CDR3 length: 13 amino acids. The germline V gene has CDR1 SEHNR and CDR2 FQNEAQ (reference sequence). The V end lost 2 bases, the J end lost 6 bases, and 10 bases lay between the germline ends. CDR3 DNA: TGTGCCAGCAGCTTAAGGGGAGGGGATGGCTACACCTTC. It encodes CASSLRGGDGYTF.

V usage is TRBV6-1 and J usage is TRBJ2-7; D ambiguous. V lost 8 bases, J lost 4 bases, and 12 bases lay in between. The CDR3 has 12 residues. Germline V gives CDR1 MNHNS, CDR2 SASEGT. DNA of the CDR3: TGTGCCAGCGCCTACTTAGGGTACGAGCAGTACTTC. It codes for CASAYLGYEQYF.